This T cell receptor beta chain is drawn from a study of T cells in Graves' hyperthyroidism and ophthalmopathy. V was clipped by 5 bases and J by 7 bases; unmatched bases: 12. CDR3 length: 16 amino acids. From germline, CDR1 is MNHEY and CDR2 SMNVEV (reference sequence). This clonotype occurred many times. There were TCR beta CDR3 regions amplified from RNA transcripts. HTBI primers were the set used in a first-round RT-PCR of the TCR CDR3. TCRdb redid the calling of the multiplex PCR reads with MiXCR, one entry per CDR3 protein. The sample contains a few hundred thousand distinct CDR3 sequences, around 14% of which appear only once. Exclusion of a patient resulted from uncontrolled infection, other autoimmune disease, pregnancy or lactation.

Specimen: blood. This chain joins TRBV27 and TRBJ2-1; 9 bases align to TRBD2. This receptor was obtained from a woman in her 30s with Graves' hyperthyroidism. This CDR3 is CASSPSSGGWANEQFF. The CDR3 DNA reads TGTGCCAGCAGTCCAAGCAGCGGGGGGTGGGCGAATGAGCAGTTCTTC.